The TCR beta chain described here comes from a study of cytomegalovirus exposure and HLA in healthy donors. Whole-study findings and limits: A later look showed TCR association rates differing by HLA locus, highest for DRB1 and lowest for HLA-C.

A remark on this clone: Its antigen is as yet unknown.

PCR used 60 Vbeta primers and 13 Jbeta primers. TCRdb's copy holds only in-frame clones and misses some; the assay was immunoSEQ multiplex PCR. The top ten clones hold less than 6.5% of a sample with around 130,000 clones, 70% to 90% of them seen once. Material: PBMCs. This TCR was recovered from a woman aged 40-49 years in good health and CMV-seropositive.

CDR3 residues: CASSLGRSTDTQYF. For the CDR3, the DNA is TGTGCCAGCAGCTTAGGGCGTAGCACAGATACGCAGTATTTT. V is TRBV7-3 and J is TRBJ2-3; D is unclear. CDR3 size: 14 residues. Between the trimmed V and J ends, which lost 2 bases and 0 bases, there was a span of 6 bases. CDR1 SGHTA and CDR2 FQGTGA come from the germline V gene.